These 28 T cell receptor beta chains came from one sample sequenced in a study. One entry per CDR3 protein results from TCRdb running MiXCR on the 5' RACE reads. The sample consists of roughly 30,000 distinct CDR3 sequences, 25% to 30% of them appearing once. Tregs were sorted as CD4+CD25+CD127-/low cells. The sample comprised tumor-infiltrating Tregs sorted from the breast tumor. The receptors were gathered from a female donor with breast cancer.

The chain joins TRBV20-1 to TRBJ2-7, with D possibly TRBD2 on 6 matching bases. Deletions cut 4 bases from V and 0 bases from J, with 10 bases between. From germline, CDR1 is DFQATT and CDR2 SNEGSKA (reference sequence). The CDR3 totals 13 residues. In DNA form, the CDR3 reads TGCAGTGCTACCGGGACTGGCTCCTACGAGCAGTACTTC. It yields the protein CSATGTGSYEQYF.

At least ten counts were recorded for this clonotype. The V call is TRBV6-5, the J call TRBJ2-7; D may be TRBD1 or TRBD2 (5 bases each). With 5 bases removed from V and 2 bases from J, the gap between germline ends came to 13 bases. The V gene's germline CDR1 is MNHEY and CDR2 SVGAGI. CDR3 length: 14 amino acids. CDR3 in amino acids: CASSQTRETYEQYF. CDR3 DNA: TGTGCCAGCAGTCAAACCAGGGAGACCTACGAGCAGTACTTC.

In this sample, this clonotype turned up many times. V gene TRBV6-5 combines with J gene TRBJ2-3; D not resolved. The germline gives CDR1 MNHEY, CDR2 SVGAGI. The V gene lost 2 bases and the J gene lost 5 bases, with 11 bases spanning the gap. This CDR3 spans 14 amino acids. CDR3 in amino acids: CASSYGIAIDTQYF. The CDR3 bases are TGTGCCAGCAGTTACGGGATAGCAATAGATACGCAGTATTTT.

This clonotype was seen more than once but under ten times. With a much larger clone just one base away, this may be a read error. The CDR3 nucleotides are TGCGCCAGCAGCCTGTGGAGGTTGCATGGCTACACCTTC. Translated: CASSLWRLHGYTF. This chain connects TRBV4-1 to TRBJ1-2; D gene uncertain. Germline CDR1 reads MGHRA; CDR2 reads YSYEKL. V lost 4 bases and J 6 bases, leaving 12 bases between the germline ends. CDR3 length: 13 amino acids.

A few counts support this clonotype. A much larger clone is a single base away; this may be a read error. The rearrangement uses TRBV29-1 and TRBJ2-2; no firm D call. Germline CDR1 SQVTM, CDR2 ANQGSEA. V dropped 4 bases and J dropped 3 bases, with 9 bases sitting between them. This CDR3 has 13 residues. CDR3 sequence reads: CSVGLAYTGELFF. The CDR3 nucleotides read TGCAGCGTTGGTCTCGCGTACACCGGGGAGCTGTTTTTT.

The V call is TRBV12-3 or TRBV12-4, the J call TRBJ1-5, with D uncertain. This CDR3 region has 14 residues. V was trimmed by 6 bases and J by 4 bases, leaving 13 bases between them. CDR3 amino acids: CASRQRTANQPQHF. As DNA, the CDR3 is TGTGCCAGCAGACAACGGACGGCTAATCAGCCCCAGCATTTT.

There are many counts of this clonotype. The rearrangement joins TRBV24-1 to TRBJ2-1; 7 bases agree with TRBD1. CDR1 and CDR2 from the germline V gene are KGHDR and SFDVKD. The CDR3 has 16 amino acids. J gave up 3 bases and V 4 bases, and 8 bases lay outside the gene matches. The CDR3 region has the DNA TGTGCCACCAGTGACACGAGACAGGGTAACTACAATGAGCAGTTCTTC. Encoded protein: CATSDTRQGNYNEQFF.

This clonotype was counted at least ten times. The chain uses TRBV5-1 and TRBJ2-1; D gene uncertain. V was cut by 2 bases and J by 5 bases, with 2 bases left in between. CDR3 length equals 11 residues. Germline CDR1 and CDR2: SGHRS and YFSETQ. CDR3 loop: CASSLNNEQFF. For the CDR3, the DNA is TGCGCCAGCAGCTTAAACAATGAGCAGTTCTTC.

As to this clonotype: Without the conserved terminal phenylalanine or tryptophan, this CDR3 likely stems from a read error. The V and J genes are TRBV15 and TRBJ1-1, with D hard to call. CDR3 length equals 15 residues. Between the trimmed V and J ends, which lost 5 bases and 0 bases, there was a span of 13 bases. Germline V CDR1 and CDR2: LNHNV, YYDKDF (reference sequence). The CDR3 bases are TGTGCCACCAGCCCACGGACGGGGATGAACACTGAAGCTTTCTCT. Protein: CATSPRTGMNTEAFS.

This chain joins TRBV6-5 and TRBJ1-1; 10 bases line up with TRBD1. Looked up from germline, CDR1 is MNHEY and CDR2 is SVGAGI. V gave up 6 bases and J gave up 6 bases; unmatched junction bases: 19. CDR3 length equals 18 residues. The CDR3 DNA follows: TGTGCCAGCAGCCCACTCCGGGACAGGGGCCCAAGGGGCGCTGAAGCTTTCTTT. Translation gives CASSPLRDRGPRGAEAFF.

This clonotype was seen repeatedly, ten times or more. This chain links TRBV12-3 or TRBV12-4 with TRBJ1-3; D is possibly TRBD1 (5 bases). This CDR3 has 13 residues. The ends were cut back, 6 bases at V and 3 bases at J, with 9 bases in the middle. The CDR3 DNA is TGTGCCAGCAGAGGGACGAATGGAAACACCATATATTTT. Its protein is CASRGTNGNTIYF.

In this sample, this clonotype turned up many times. The V call is TRBV3-1, the J call TRBJ2-4; 7 bases align to TRBD2. CDR1 LGHDT and CDR2 YNNKEL come from the germline V gene (reference sequence). The CDR3 contains 16 residues. The trim removed 0 bases at V and 12 bases at J, leaving 14 bases unmatched. This CDR3 reads CASSQERVSPRGDQYF. In DNA, the CDR3 is TGTGCCAGCAGCCAAGAGCGTGTGTCCCCTCGGGGGGATCAGTACTTC.

This clonotype appeared many times. The CDR3 sequence: CSARDVEGGPNTQYF. The CDR3 DNA follows: TGCAGTGCTAGAGATGTCGAGGGAGGGCCTAATACGCAGTATTTT. The chain combines TRBV20-1 with TRBJ2-3, with 7 bases fitting TRBD2. Unmatched junction bases numbered 10, after V lost 0 bases and J lost 7 bases. The germline gives CDR1 DFQATT, CDR2 SNEGSKA (reference sequence). This CDR3 has 15 residues.

This chain uses TRBV6-1 with TRBJ1-1; 8 positions match TRBD1. Per the germline V gene, CDR1 is MNHNS and CDR2 is SASEGT. V was clipped by 6 bases and J by 6 bases; unmatched bases: 6. The CDR3 sequence is 13 residues long. CDR3 sequence reads: CASRETGEAEAFF. The CDR3 DNA follows: TGTGCCAGCAGGGAGACAGGGGAAGCTGAAGCTTTCTTT.

This clonotype was recorded many times. This chain joins TRBV4-2 and TRBJ2-5; 10 bases align to TRBD2. J was trimmed by 2 bases and V by 3 bases; bases with no gene match: 9. The V gene's germline CDR1 is LGHNA and CDR2 YNFKEQ. The CDR3 extends over 17 amino acids. The CDR3 region has the DNA TGTGCCAGCAGCCACGGTAGCGGGAGGAGGGGGCAAGAGACCCAGTACTTC. This gives the protein CASSHGSGRRGQETQYF.

The sample holds a few counts of this clonotype. This chain connects TRBV12-3 or TRBV12-4 to TRBJ1-1, with D possibly matching TRBD1 (5 bases). The CDR3 covers 11 residues. V lost 4 bases to trimming and J lost 8 bases, with 8 bases between them. CDR3 in amino acids: CASSSGGEAFF. The CDR3 DNA is TGTGCCAGCAGTTCCGGGGGGGAAGCTTTCTTT.

Many counts were recorded for this clonotype. The chain combines TRBV24-1 with TRBJ1-5, with D uncertain. CDR1 KGHDR and CDR2 SFDVKD come from the germline V gene. The V end was cut by 4 bases, the J end by 3 bases, with 3 bases between. This CDR3 contains 12 residues. This chain's CDR3 is CATSDPNQPQHF. CDR3 nucleotides: TGTGCCACCAGTGACCCCAATCAGCCCCAGCATTTT.

Turning to this clonotype: An end of the junction does not agree with germline; a read error may underlie this. The rearrangement joins TRBV5-5 to TRBJ2-1; no firm D call. Looked up from germline, CDR1 is SGHKS and CDR2 is YYEKEE (reference sequence). The CDR3 spans 14 residues. The CDR3, as DNA: TGCGCCAGCAGCCCGGCCCTTCCGACCCATGAGCAGTTCTTC. Translating gives CASSPALPTHEQFF. Full variable domain (missing parts from reference TRBV5-5 and TRBJ2-1): DAGVTQSPTHLIKTRGQQVTLRCSPISGHKSVSWYQQVLGQGPQFIFQYYEKEERGRGNFPDRFSARQFPNYSSELNVNALLLGDSALYLCASSPALPTHEQFFGPGTRLTVL.

The J gene is TRBJ2-1, the V gene TRBV7-9; 13 bases fit TRBD2. CDR3 size: 16 residues. Germline V gene sequence: CDR1 SEHNR, CDR2 FQNEAQ (reference sequence). The V and J ends lost 4 bases and 6 bases, in that order; junction bases with no gene match: 6. The CDR3 is CASSSPGLAGVNEQFF. Here the CDR3 DNA reads TGTGCCAGCAGCTCCCCCGGACTAGCGGGAGTCAATGAGCAGTTCTTC. The complete variable domain, with remaining parts taken from reference TRBV7-9 and TRBJ2-1, reads DTGVSQNPRHKITKRGQNVTFRCDPISEHNRLYWYRQTLGQGPEFLTYFQNEAQLEKSRLLSDRFSAERPKGSFSTLEIQRTEQGDSAMYLCASSSPGLAGVNEQFFGPGTRLTVL.

This chain joins TRBV20-1 and TRBJ2-3; D may correspond to TRBD1 or TRBD2 (5 bases each). CDR1 is DFQATT and CDR2 is SNEGSKA in the germline V gene (reference sequence). The CDR3 is 15 residues long. The ends were cut back, 6 bases at V and 0 bases at J, with 16 bases in the middle. The CDR3, as DNA: TGCAGTGCGTCCGGGACCATCATTAGCACAGATACGCAGTATTTT. Its translation: CSASGTIISTDTQYF.

For this clonotype: This may be a read error: a much more frequent sequence differs by one nucleotide. The chain links TRBV20-1 to TRBJ1-4; no clear D. Germline V gives CDR1 DFQATT, CDR2 SNEGSKA (reference sequence). The CDR3 is made up of 15 amino acids. CDR3 sequence reads: CSASRRGRENEKLVF. CDR3 DNA sequence: TGCAGTGCTAGTCGGCGCGGCAGAGAAAATGAAAAACTGGTTTTT.

In this sample, this clonotype turned up many times. V is TRBV7-9 and J is TRBJ1-2; 7 nucleotides agree with TRBD1. V shed 4 bases, J shed 3 bases, and the junction held 11 bases outside the gene matches. This CDR3 has 16 residues. Germline lookup yields CDR1 SEHNR and CDR2 FQNEAQ (reference sequence). This CDR3 reads CASSSAGTDLYYGYTF. The CDR3 DNA sequence: TGTGCCAGCAGCTCCGCCGGGACAGATCTATACTATGGCTACACCTTC.

A word on this clonotype: Given a much more abundant clone one base away, this may be a read error. The rearrangement links TRBV5-1 to TRBJ1-5; D perhaps matches TRBD1 (5 bases). The CDR3 has 14 amino acids. Germline V gives CDR1 SGHRS, CDR2 YFSETQ. CDR3 loop: CASSATGVNTEAYF. In nucleotides, the CDR3 is TGCGCCAGCAGCGCAACAGGAGTGAACACTGAAGCTTACTTT.

This clonotype was detected ten times or more. The V and J genes are TRBV4-1 and TRBJ1-1; D uncertain. V lost 0 bases to trimming and J lost 4 bases, with 9 bases between them. Germline loops: CDR1 MGHRA, CDR2 YSYEKL. This CDR3 has 14 residues. CDR3 sequence reads: CASSQEGFATEAFF. The CDR3 DNA is TGCGCCAGCAGCCAAGAGGGGTTCGCCACTGAAGCTTTCTTT.

In the case of this clonotype: Just one base apart from a much larger clone, this may be a read error. CDR3 nucleotides: TGTGCCAGCAACCACAGACAGCAGCAGTACTTC. The encoded protein is CASNHRQQQYF. The rearrangement links TRBV6-5 to TRBJ2-7; a possible D gene is TRBD1 (5 bases). Germline-derived CDR1 and CDR2 are MNHEY and SVGAGI. The CDR3 consists of 11 residues. V shed 7 bases and J shed 8 bases, with 12 bases lying between them.

This clonotype was observed a handful of times. V and J are TRBV4-2 and TRBJ2-1; TRBD2 might be the D (6 bases). CDR3 length: 18 amino acids. In germline, CDR1 is LGHNA, CDR2 YNFKEQ. V gave up 0 bases and J gave up 7 bases, with 22 bases separating them. CDR3 in DNA: TGTGCCAGCAGCCAAGAAGGTAGGCGGGCCTCCGGGAGAAATGAGCAGTTCTTC. Encoded protein: CASSQEGRRASGRNEQFF.

The rearrangement joins TRBV30 to TRBJ1-5, with D unresolved. The germline V gene has CDR1 GTSNPN and CDR2 SVGIG (reference sequence). Trimming stripped 2 bases from V and 3 bases from J, with 11 bases between. The CDR3 spans 14 residues. CDR3 region: CAWSIRGLNQPQHF. The CDR3 DNA follows: TGTGCCTGGAGTATCCGGGGTCTCAATCAGCCCCAGCATTTT.

This clonotype was counted many times. CDR3 loop: CSARTGGREQFF. DNA for the CDR3: TGCAGTGCTAGAACAGGCGGCAGGGAGCAGTTCTTC. V gene TRBV20-1 combines with J gene TRBJ2-1, with D possibly being TRBD1 (5 bases). With 2 bases removed from V and 10 bases from J, the gap between germline ends came to 12 bases. CDR3 length equals 12 residues. CDR1 is DFQATT and CDR2 is SNEGSKA in the germline V gene (reference sequence).